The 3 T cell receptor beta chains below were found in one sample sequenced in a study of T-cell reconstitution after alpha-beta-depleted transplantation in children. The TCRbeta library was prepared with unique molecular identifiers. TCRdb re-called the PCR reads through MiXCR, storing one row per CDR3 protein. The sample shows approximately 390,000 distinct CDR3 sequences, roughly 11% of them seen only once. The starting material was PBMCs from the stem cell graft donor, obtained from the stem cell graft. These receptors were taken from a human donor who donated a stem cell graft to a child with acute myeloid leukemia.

Written as DNA, the CDR3 is TGTGCCAGCTCCGAAGGGGGGCGCGGCGCAGATACGCAGTATTTT. It yields the protein CASSEGGRGADTQYF. The chain employs TRBV9 and TRBJ2-3, with D perhaps TRBD1 or TRBD2 (6 bases each). Trimming removed 7 bases at V and 4 bases at J, with 19 bases between. CDR1 is SGDLS, CDR2 YYNGEE, per germline. This CDR3 has 15 amino acids.

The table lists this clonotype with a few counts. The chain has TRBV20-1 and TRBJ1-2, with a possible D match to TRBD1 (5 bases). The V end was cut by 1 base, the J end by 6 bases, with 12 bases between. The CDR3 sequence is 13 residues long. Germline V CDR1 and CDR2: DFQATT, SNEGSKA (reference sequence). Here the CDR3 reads CSARVGGMDGYTF. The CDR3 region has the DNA TGCAGTGCTAGAGTGGGGGGAATGGATGGCTACACCTTC.

CDR3 DNA: TGTGCCAGCAGCTTGGACAGGCCAGAACATACGCAGTATTTT. It codes for CASSLDRPEHTQYF. The J gene is TRBJ2-3, the V gene TRBV12-3 or TRBV12-4, with 7 bases that match TRBD1. Unmatched junction bases numbered 10, after V lost 6 bases and J lost 7 bases. This CDR3 comprises 14 residues.